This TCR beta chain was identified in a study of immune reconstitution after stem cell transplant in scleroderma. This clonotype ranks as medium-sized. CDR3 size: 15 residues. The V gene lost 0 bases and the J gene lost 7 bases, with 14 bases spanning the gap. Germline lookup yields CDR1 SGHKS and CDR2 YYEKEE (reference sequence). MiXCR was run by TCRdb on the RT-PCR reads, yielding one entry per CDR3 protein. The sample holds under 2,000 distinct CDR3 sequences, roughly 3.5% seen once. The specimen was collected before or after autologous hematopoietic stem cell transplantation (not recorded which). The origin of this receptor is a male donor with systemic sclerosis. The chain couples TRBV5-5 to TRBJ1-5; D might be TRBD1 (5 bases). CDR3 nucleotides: TGTGCCAGCAGCTTGGATTATATCCAGGGACAGCCCCAGCATTTT. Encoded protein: CASSLDYIQGQPQHF.